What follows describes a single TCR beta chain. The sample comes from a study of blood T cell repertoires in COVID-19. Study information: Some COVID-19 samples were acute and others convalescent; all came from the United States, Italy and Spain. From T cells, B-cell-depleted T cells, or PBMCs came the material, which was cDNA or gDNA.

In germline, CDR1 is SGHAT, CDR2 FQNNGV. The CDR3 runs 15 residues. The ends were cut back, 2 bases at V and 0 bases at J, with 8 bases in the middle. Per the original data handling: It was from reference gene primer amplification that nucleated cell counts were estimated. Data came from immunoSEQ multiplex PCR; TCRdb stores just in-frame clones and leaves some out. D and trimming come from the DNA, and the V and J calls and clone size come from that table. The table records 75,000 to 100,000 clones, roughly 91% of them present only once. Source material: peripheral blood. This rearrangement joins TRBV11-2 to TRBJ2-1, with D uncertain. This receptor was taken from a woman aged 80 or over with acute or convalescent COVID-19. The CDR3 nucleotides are TGTGCCAGCAGCTTAACAGTCAGCTCCTACAATGAGCAGTTCTTC. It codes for CASSLTVSSYNEQFF.